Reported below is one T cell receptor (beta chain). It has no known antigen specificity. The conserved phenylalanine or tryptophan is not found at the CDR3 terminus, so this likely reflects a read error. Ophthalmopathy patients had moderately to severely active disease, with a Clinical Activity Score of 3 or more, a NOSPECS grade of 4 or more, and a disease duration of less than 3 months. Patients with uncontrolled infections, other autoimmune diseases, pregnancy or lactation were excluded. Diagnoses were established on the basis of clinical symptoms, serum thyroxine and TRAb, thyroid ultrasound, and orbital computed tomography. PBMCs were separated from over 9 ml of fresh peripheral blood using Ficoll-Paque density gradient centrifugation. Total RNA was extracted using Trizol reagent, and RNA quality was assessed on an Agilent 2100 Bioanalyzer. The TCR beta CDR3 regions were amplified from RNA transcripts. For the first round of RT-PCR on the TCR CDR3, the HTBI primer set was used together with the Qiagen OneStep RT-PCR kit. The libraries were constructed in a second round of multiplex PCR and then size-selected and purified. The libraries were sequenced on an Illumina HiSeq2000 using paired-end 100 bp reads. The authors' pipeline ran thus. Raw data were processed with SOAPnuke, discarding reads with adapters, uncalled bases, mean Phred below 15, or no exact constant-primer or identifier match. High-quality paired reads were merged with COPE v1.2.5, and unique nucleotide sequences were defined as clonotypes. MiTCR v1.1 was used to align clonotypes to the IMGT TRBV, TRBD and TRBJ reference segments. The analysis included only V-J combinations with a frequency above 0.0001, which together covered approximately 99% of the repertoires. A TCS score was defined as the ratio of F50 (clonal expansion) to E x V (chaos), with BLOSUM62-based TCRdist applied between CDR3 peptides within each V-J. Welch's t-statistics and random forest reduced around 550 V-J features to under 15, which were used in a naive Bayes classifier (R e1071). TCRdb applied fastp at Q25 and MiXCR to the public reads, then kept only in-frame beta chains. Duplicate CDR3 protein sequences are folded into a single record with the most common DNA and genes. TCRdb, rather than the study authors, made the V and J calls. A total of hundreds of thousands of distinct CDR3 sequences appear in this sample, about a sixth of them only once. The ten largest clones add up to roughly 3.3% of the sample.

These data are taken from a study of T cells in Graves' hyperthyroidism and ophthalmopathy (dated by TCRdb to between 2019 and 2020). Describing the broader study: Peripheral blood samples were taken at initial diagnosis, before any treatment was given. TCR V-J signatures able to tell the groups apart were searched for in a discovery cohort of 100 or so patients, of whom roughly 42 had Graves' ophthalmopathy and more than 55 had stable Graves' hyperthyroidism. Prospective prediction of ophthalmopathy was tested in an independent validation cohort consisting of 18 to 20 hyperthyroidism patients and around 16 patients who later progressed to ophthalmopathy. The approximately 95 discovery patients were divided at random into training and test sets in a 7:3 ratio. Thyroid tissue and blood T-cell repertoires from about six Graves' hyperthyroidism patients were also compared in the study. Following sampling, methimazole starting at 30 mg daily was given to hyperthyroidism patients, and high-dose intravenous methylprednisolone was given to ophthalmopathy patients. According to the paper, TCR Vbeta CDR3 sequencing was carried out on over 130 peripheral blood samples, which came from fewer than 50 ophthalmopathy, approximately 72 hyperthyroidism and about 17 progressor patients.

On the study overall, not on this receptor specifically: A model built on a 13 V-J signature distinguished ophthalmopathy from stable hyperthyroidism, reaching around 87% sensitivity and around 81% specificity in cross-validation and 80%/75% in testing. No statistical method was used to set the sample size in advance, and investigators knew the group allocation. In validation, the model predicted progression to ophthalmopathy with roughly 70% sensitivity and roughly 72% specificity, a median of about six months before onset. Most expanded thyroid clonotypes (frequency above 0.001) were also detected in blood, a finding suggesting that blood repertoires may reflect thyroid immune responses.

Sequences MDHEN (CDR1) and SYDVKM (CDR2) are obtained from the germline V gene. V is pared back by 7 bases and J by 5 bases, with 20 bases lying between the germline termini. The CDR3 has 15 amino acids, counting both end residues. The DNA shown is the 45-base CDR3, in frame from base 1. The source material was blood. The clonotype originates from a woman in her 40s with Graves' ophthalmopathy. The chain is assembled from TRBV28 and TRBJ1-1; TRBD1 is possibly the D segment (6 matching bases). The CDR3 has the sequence CASTMRGARGTEAFL. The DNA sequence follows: TGTGCCAGCACCATGCGGGGGGCGCGGGGTACTGAAGCTTTCCTT.